This T cell receptor (beta chain) was documented in a study of blood T cell repertoires in COVID-19 (dated by TCRdb to 2020 to 2021). Some background on the complete study: The collaborator samples originated in the United States, Italy and Spain and spanned the acute and convalescent phases of COVID-19. The prospective study material was composed of cDNA or gDNA derived from T cells, B-cell-depleted T cells, or PBMCs. Subjects who had been exposed to COVID-19, were actively infected with it, or had recovered from it provided the deeply sampled blood TCRbeta repertoires that made up the dataset. The repertoires were made available in a free public database intended to serve as a resource for research on the immune response to SARS-CoV-2. Samples were obtained from the ongoing ImmuneRACE study (first 160 participants) and from 1,200 or so subjects provided by 6 global collaborators. The sample metadata nearly always contained a de-identified subject ID, COVID-19 status, age in years and sex. Where available, HLA class I and class II types were taken from metadata supplied by the sample provider and were not determined by assay-based typing. Findings and caveats that apply to the study as a whole: How much clinical and demographic metadata was included differed by source and by participant, and the metadata was provided uncurated.

From the germline V gene, CDR1 is LGHNA and CDR2 is YNFKEQ. Relative to germline, V is 0 bases shorter and J is 10 bases shorter, with 13 bases between their ends. The CDR3 runs 15 residues from the cysteine to the phenylalanine. Just CDR3 DNA is preserved here, 45 bases in frame from base 1. The collaborating institutions used their own protocols to collect whole blood in K2EDTA tubes. For TCRbeta analysis, collaborators shipped samples in one of three forms: frozen whole blood, isolated PBMCs, or DNA extracted from either of those sample types. TCRbeta CDR3 regions were amplified from genomic DNA using the immunoSEQ Assay, a bias-controlled multiplex PCR. Concerning the study's data processing: Within the assay, amplification of reference gene primers was used to estimate how many nucleated cells each sample contained. Sequence reads were collapsed and filtered to measure the absolute abundance of every unique TCRbeta CDR3 rearrangement. For each sample, productive Simpson clonality was calculated by taking the square root of Simpson's diversity index across productive rearrangements. TCRdb obtained this table from immuneACCESS and retained in-frame rearrangements with V and J assigned. These tables miss some clones; where compared with another copy, unresolved V genes account for less than half of the shortfall, and the remainder is unexplained. The V and J calls and the clone size are those of that table, but D and trimming were determined from the DNA. The sample data list 350,000 to 550,000 clones, and about 89% of these were observed just once. The ten most abundant clones make up roughly 4.3% of the sample.

Comment on this clone: Which antigen it targets is not known. Base-call qualities are not available, and no considerably larger clone is one nucleotide away.

This receptor was obtained from a woman aged 25 to 45 with acute or convalescent COVID-19. Sequencing used peripheral blood. The chain is assembled from TRBV4-2 and TRBJ1-6; 5 matching bases give a weak D call of TRBD1. The nucleotides read TGTGCCAGCAGCCAAGAATTAGCGGGGCTATCACCCCTCCACTTT. Translated, this gives CASSQELAGLSPLHF.